The entry below describes one T cell receptor (beta chain). In this sample, this clone turned up a few times. What antigen it recognizes has not been identified. It has no much larger one-base neighbor in the sample; base qualities were not kept. Using the deep immunoSEQ assay, multiplex PCR amplified TCR CDR3 regions from genomic DNA. Extracted genomic DNA from each cell subset was spread evenly across all wells of several immunoSEQ 96-well plates, with each plate serving as a replicate. Each replicate PCR for sorted subsets received around 210 ng genomic DNA, equal to roughly 33,000 T cell genomes. Purified libraries were measured with a Qubit 3.0 fluorometer, size-checked on a Bioanalyzer 2100, and measured again with the KAPA Library Quantification kit. Every immunoSEQ 96-well plate was sequenced on a dedicated single-read 150-cycle Illumina NextSeq 550 flow cell. The source study handled its data this way. Because the immunoSEQ output included only junctional sequences and no quality scores, the filtering could not be the same as the filtering used for full-length reads. Sequences were annotated with PyIR, a Python wrapper for IgBLAST v1.9, and V/J genes and CDR3 were assigned using IMGT germline references. Any read was removed if the V/J assignment was weak (E-value above 1e-6), the CDR3 was missing, or the read contained stop codons, out-of-frame junctions, or ambiguous translated residues. V3J clonotypes were defined as sequences sharing an identical inferred V gene, J gene, and CDR3 amino acid sequence. Percentage overlap between repertoires was computed as shared unique clonotypes divided by the size of the smaller repertoire. Richness of each repertoire was evaluated using RTK rarefaction, the Chao1 estimator, and Recon v2.1 estimates of unobserved clonotypes. For all TCRbeta clonotypes obtained by the gDNA method from a few donors, generation probabilities were computed with OLGA. Held by TCRdb, this immuneACCESS table contains in-frame sequences only and omits some clones. Under half of the omission traces to an unresolved V gene where checked; the cause of the rest is unknown. That table is the source of V, J and clone size, and D and trimming were worked out from the DNA. Across this sample there are approximately 640,000 clones, with about 90% seen only once. The ten largest account for 30% to 35% of the sample.

The sample comes from a study of shared clonotypes between healthy human individuals (dated by TCRdb to about 2020). Describing the broader study: A couple of women and a few men aged 18 to 49 years were included in the cohort. Per donor, three plates each were used for CD4 naive and CD4 memory, two for CD8 naive, and one for CD8 memory. The study deeply sequenced blood TCR repertoires of five healthy adults to estimate repertoire size and the extent of clonotype sharing between individuals. Different laboratories and diverse techniques were used to prepare libraries and sequence TCR repertoires, to increase sequencing depth and limit assay-specific biases. Leukapheresis yielded between about 0.85 and 9.5 billion PBMCs per donor. On the study overall, not on this receptor specifically: Compared with non-shared clonotypes, the clonotypes found in all four sorted-subset donors had higher generation probabilities. Because the study included only a small number of donors, the genetic and exposure-history diversity represented was limited. Estimated clonotype richness was generally larger for naive than for memory subsets. Incomplete sequencing was indicated by rarefaction of sorted-subset datasets, despite the large sequencing depth. When several donors were compared, the shared fraction of clonotypes was around 5% for naive CD4, 3.5% for naive CD8, 2% to 2.5% for memory CD4, and 0.4% for memory CD8. Pairwise subsampling indicated that sequencing depth was expected to affect the degree of clonotype sharing among donors. Sampling was limited to blood, and TCR repertoires in tissue likely differ from TCR repertoires in blood.

The donors were healthy, HIV-negative adults with no recently reported acute infections or vaccinations. Only Caucasian adults living in Nashville, Tennessee, USA were represented among the donors. CD8 memory samples consisted of magnetically selected CD45RO+ cells combined with CCR7-negative CD45RA+ effector memory (TemRA) cells. Blood was collected by leukapheresis, and PBMCs were isolated by Ficoll-Histopaque density gradient centrifugation and then cryopreserved in liquid nitrogen vapor phase. Analytical flow cytometry was used to check the purity and quantity of every magnetically sorted T cell population. Each sorted fraction had its genomic DNA isolated and then quantified by UV absorbance on a Nanodrop 2000c. V ends up 7 bases short and J 10 bases short, with an unmatched junction base count of 8. The CDR3 starts with the cysteine, ends with the phenylalanine, and has 11 residues. Just the 33-base CDR3 DNA is kept, in frame starting at base 1. CDR1 is given as DFQATT and CDR2 as SNEGSKA, both from the germline V gene (reference sequence).

The sequence joins TRBV20-1 to TRBJ1-1; TRBD1 agrees with 8 junctional bases. This sequence was found in a man aged 18 to 35 in good health. Some clones in this sample may be carry-over from other donors' samples. Specimen: memory CD8+ T cells from PBMCs. Read against the paper, the sample's cell subset or site label means: CD45RO+ cells pooled with CCR7-negative TemRA cells. The nucleotides are TGCAGTGGCCGACAGGGGTTAGTAGCTTTCTTT. Its protein reads: CSGRQGLVAFF.